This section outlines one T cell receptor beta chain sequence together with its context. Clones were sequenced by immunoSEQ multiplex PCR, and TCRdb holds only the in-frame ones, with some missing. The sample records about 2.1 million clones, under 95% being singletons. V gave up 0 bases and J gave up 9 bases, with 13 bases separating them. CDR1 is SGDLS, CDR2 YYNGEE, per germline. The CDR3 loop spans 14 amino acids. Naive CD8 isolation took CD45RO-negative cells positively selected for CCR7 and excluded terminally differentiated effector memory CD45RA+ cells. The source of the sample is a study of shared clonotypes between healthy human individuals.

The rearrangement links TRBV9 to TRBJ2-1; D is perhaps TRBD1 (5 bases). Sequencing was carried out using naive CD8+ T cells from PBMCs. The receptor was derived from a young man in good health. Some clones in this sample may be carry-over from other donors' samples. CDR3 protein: CASSVGQGMGEQFF. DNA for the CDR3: TGTGCCAGCAGCGTAGGGCAGGGAATGGGTGAGCAGTTCTTC.